Below, one TCR beta chain is given with its context. Its matching antigen is unknown. This sample is part of a study of T-cell memory formation after mild COVID-19. Whole-study findings and limits: While clones contracting from day 15 to 85 were balanced between CD4 and CD8, later expanders leaned CD4+.

The CDR3 loop spans 14 amino acids. Per the germline V gene, CDR1 is DFQATT and CDR2 is SNEGSKA (reference sequence). Trimming pared 0 bases from V and 7 bases from J, leaving 15 bases between. MiXCR, applied by TCRdb to the 5' RACE reads, yields one record per CDR3 protein. The sample records hundreds of thousands of distinct CDR3 sequences, about 18% being singletons. The sequence came from an adult woman who had mild COVID-19 (a few samples of this study predate the infection). Cell type and time point are not known. The specimen was PBMCs or a T cell subset sorted from them (not recorded which). The chain carries TRBV20-1 and TRBJ1-2; no reliable D call. The CDR3 DNA reads TGCAGTGCTAGAGACCCAGGTATGAGTGCTGGCTACACCTTC. It specifies CSARDPGMSAGYTF.